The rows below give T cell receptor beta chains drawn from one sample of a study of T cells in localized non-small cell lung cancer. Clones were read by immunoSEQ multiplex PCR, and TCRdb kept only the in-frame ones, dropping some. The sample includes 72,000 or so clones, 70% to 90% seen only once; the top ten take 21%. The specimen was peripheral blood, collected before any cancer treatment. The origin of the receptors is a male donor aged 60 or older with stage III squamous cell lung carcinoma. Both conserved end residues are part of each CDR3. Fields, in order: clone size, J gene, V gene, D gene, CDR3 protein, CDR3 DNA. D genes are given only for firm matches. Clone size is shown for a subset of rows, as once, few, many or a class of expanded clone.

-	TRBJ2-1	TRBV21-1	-	CASSKGGAEQFF	TGTGCCAGCAGCAAAGGGGGGGCTGAGCAGTTCTTC
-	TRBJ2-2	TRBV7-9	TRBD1	CASSPRDRANTGELFF	TGTGCCAGCAGCCCCCGGGACAGGGCGAACACCGGGGAGCTGTTTTTT
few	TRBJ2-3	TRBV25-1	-	CASSGREQKIPTDTQYF	TGTGCCAGCAGTGGAAGAGAACAGAAAATACCCACAGATACGCAGTATTTT
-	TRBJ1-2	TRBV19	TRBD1	CASSPHRGRPMGEGYTF	TGTGCCAGTAGCCCCCACAGGGGGCGCCCCATGGGGGAAGGCTACACCTTC
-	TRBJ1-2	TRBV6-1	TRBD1	CASSVGTGGDYGYTF	TGTGCCAGCAGTGTCGGGACAGGAGGGGACTATGGCTACACCTTC
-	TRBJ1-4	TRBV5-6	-	CASSSRANEKLFF	TGTGCCAGCAGCTCTCGGGCTAATGAAAAACTGTTTTTT
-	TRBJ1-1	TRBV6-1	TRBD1	CASSVDGTGMNTEAFF	TGTGCCAGCAGTGTAGATGGGACAGGGATGAACACTGAAGCTTTCTTT
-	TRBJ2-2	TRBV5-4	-	CASSATNTGELFF	TGTGCCAGCAGTGCAACGAACACCGGGGAGCTGTTTTTT
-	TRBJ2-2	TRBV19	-	CASSSGRIANTGELFF	TGTGCCAGTAGCAGTGGAAGGATTGCGAACACCGGGGAGCTGTTTTTT
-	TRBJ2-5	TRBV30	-	CAWSVIRETQYF	TGTGCCTGGAGTGTAATTCGAGAGACCCAGTACTTC
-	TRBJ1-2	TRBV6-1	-	CASSEAGRNYGYTF	TGTGCCAGCAGTGAAGCGGGACGGAACTATGGCTACACCTTC
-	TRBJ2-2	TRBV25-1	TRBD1	CASSGSGTVNTGELFF	TGTGCCAGCAGTGGTTCCGGGACAGTAAACACCGGGGAGCTGTTTTTT
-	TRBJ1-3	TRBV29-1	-	CSVLGRSGNTIYF	TGCAGCGTTCTTGGGAGATCTGGAAACACCATATATTTT
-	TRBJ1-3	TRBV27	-	CATLGGRDPSGNTIYF	TGTGCCACCCTGGGGGGCAGGGACCCATCTGGAAACACCATATATTTT
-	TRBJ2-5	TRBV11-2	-	CASSSSLGGGKTQYF	TGTGCCAGCAGCTCCTCGTTGGGGGGCGGAAAGACCCAGTACTTC
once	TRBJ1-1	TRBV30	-	CAWSFGPNAEAFF	TGTGCCTGGAGTTTCGGACCTAACGCTGAAGCTTTCTTT
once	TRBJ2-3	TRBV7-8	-	CASSLAHRTDTQYF	TGTGCCAGCAGCTTAGCACACCGCACAGATACGCAGTATTTT
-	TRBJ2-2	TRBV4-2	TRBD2	CASSQEGGVGELFF	TGTGCCAGCAGCCAAGAGGGGGGGGTCGGGGAGCTGTTTTTT
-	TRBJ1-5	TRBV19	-	CASSGTYSNQPQHF	TGTGCCAGTAGCGGGACCTATAGCAATCAGCCCCAGCATTTT
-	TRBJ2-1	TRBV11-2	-	CASSLQDISYNEQFF	TGTGCCAGCAGCTTACAGGACATCTCCTACAATGAGCAGTTCTTC
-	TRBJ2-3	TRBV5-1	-	CASSYTTDTQYF	TGCGCCAGCAGCTACACCACAGATACGCAGTATTTT
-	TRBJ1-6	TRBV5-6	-	CASSALQGSNVGSPLHF	TGTGCCAGCAGCGCTCTACAGGGCTCGAATGTCGGTTCACCCCTCCACTTT
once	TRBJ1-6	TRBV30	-	CAWSGSDWGVNSPLHF	TGTGCCTGGAGTGGATCTGATTGGGGAGTCAATTCACCCCTCCACTTT
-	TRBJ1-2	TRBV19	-	CASRLENYGYTF	TGTGCCAGTAGGCTAGAGAACTATGGCTACACCTTT
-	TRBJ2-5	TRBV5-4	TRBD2	CASSIRTSGPETQYF	TGTGCCAGCAGCATCCGGACTAGCGGGCCAGAGACCCAGTACTTC
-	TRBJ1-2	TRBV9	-	CASSVDFNFYGYTF	TGTGCCAGCAGCGTAGATTTTAATTTCTATGGCTACACCTTC
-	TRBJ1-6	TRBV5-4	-	CASSPPGQGRSPLHF	TGTGCCAGCAGCCCCCCGGGTCAGGGTCGTTCACCCCTCCACTTT
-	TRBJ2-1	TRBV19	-	CASNRDASYNEQFF	TGTGCCAGTAATAGGGATGCATCCTACAATGAGCAGTTCTTC
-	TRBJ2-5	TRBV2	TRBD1	CASSPLQGETQYF	TGTGCCAGCAGTCCTTTACAGGGGGAGACCCAGTACTTC
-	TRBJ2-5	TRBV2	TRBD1	CASRGDSQETQYF	TGTGCCAGCAGGGGGGACAGCCAAGAGACCCAGTACTTC
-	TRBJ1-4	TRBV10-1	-	CASSSGQEKLFF	TGCGCCAGCAGCTCCGGACAGGAAAAACTGTTTTTT
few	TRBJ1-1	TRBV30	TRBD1	CAQGTGLMGTEAFF	TGTGCCCAAGGGACAGGTCTGATGGGGACTGAAGCTTTCTTT
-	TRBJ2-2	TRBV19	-	CASRTGGGAGELFF	TGTGCCAGTAGGACCGGGGGCGGTGCCGGGGAGCTGTTTTTT
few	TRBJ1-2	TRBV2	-	CASRPTENYGYTF	TGTGCCAGCAGGCCGACAGAGAACTATGGCTACACCTTC
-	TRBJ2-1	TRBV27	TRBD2	CASSLSSGGSDEQFF	TGTGCCAGCAGTTTATCTAGCGGGGGGAGTGATGAGCAGTTCTTC
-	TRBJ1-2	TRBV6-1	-	CASSFVRMGYTF	TGTGCCAGCAGTTTCGTACGTATGGGCTACACCTTC